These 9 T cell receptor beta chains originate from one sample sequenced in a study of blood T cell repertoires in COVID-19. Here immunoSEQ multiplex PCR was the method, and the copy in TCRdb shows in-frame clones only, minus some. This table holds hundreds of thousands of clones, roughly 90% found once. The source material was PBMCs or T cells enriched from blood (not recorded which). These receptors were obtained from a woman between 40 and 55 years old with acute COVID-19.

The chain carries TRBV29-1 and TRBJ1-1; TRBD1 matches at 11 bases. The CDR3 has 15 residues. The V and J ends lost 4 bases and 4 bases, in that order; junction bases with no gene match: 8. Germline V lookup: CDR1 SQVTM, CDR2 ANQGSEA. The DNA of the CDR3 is TGCAGCGTTGGTAACCATGGGACAGGGGGCACTGAAGCTTTCTTT. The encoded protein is CSVGNHGTGGTEAFF.

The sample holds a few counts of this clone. The CDR3: CASSNLNSYNNYGYTF. As DNA, the CDR3 is TGTGCCAGTAGTAATTTGAACAGCTACAATAACTATGGCTACACCTTC. V gene TRBV19 combines with J gene TRBJ1-2; D gene uncertain. The CDR3 totals 16 residues. Trimming took off 4 bases at V and 1 base at J, with 16 bases between the two ends. Germline values: CDR1 LNHDA, CDR2 SQIVND (reference sequence).

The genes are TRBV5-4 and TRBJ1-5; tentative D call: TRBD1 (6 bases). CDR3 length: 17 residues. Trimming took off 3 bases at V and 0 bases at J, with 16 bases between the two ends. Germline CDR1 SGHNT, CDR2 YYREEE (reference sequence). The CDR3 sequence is CASSWGGGALSNQPQHF. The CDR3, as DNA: TGTGCCAGCAGCTGGGGAGGGGGGGCGCTTAGCAATCAGCCCCAGCATTTT.

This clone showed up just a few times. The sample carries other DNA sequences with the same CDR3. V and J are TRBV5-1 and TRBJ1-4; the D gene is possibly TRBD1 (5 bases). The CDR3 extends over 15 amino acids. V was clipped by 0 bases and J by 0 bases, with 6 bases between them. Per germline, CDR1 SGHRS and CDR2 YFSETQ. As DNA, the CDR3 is TGCGCCAGCAGCTTGGGGGGCTCAACTAATGAAAAACTGTTTTTT. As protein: CASSLGGSTNEKLFF.

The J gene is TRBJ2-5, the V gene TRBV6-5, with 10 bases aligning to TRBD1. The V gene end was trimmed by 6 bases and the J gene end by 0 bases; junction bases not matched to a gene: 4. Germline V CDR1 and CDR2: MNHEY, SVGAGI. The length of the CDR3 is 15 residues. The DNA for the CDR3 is TGTGCCAGCAGCTGGGGACAGGGGTACCAAGAGACCCAGTACTTC. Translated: CASSWGQGYQETQYF.

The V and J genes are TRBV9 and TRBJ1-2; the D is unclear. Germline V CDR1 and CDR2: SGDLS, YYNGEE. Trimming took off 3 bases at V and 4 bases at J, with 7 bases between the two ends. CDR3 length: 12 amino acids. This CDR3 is CASSGGSYGYTF. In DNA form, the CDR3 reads TGTGCCAGCAGCGGAGGGAGCTATGGCTACACCTTC. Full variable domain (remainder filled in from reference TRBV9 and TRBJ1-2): DSGVTQTPKHLITATGQRVTLRCSPRSGDLSVYWYQQSLDQGLQFLIQYYNGEERAKGNILERFSAQQFPDLHSELNLSSLELGDSALYFCASSGGSYGYTFGSGTRLTVV.

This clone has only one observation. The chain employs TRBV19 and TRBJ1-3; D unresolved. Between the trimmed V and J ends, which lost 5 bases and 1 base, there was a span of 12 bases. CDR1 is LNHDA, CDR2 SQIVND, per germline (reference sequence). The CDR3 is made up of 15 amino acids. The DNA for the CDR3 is TGTGCCAGTAGTTCCCCGTCGGGGTCTGGAAACACCATATATTTT. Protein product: CASSSPSGSGNTIYF.

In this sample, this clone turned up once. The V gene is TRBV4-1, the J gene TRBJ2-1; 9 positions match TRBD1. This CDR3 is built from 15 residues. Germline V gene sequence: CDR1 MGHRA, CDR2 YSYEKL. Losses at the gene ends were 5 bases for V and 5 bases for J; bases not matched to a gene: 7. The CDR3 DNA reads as TGCGCCAGCAGCTATCGGACAGGGGACAACAATGAGCAGTTCTTC. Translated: CASSYRTGDNNEQFF.

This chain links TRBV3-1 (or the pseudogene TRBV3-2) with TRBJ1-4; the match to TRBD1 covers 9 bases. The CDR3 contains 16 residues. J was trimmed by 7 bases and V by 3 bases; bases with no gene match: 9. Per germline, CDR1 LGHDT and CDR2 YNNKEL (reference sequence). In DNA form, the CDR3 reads TGTGCCAGCAGCCACTCGTATGACAGGGGGGGTGAAAAACTGTTTTTT. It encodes CASSHSYDRGGEKLFF.